This entry describes one T cell receptor beta chain. The CDR3 totals 17 residues. V was pared by 0 bases and J by 4 bases, with 7 bases of the junction left unmatched. The germline V gene has CDR1 MNHEY and CDR2 SMNVEV (reference sequence). The sample belongs to a study of cytomegalovirus exposure and HLA in healthy donors. Vbeta (60) and Jbeta (13) primers were used in the PCR. Using immunoSEQ multiplex PCR, the repertoire was profiled, and TCRdb retains in-frame clones only, with some absent. With 100,000 to 150,000 clones in the sample, the ten largest clones hold 3% to 4.5%. The receptor's source is a man between 18 and 29 years old in good health and CMV-seronegative. The sample consisted of PBMCs. The chain is built from TRBV27 and TRBJ2-1, with TRBD2 identical over 9 bases. As DNA, the CDR3 is TGTGCCAGCAGTTTATCTGGGGGCGGGAGGGAGTACAATGAGCAGTTCTTC. It is translated as CASSLSGGGREYNEQFF.